Listed below are T cell receptor beta chains from one sample, sequenced in a study of control samples from healthy donors and cancer patients. TCRdb keeps only in-frame clones here, not all; method: immunoSEQ multiplex PCR. The table has nearly 55,000 clones, roughly 96% seen once. Sequencing was performed on blood. The receptor source for this set is a woman under 40 in good health. Both conserved end residues are part of each CDR3. D genes are given only for firm matches. Part of the rows lack a size; the others show once, few, many or a class for expanded clones.

CDR3 protein: CASSYSRTGPYEQYF
CDR3 DNA: TGTGCCAGCAGTTATTCCAGGACAGGACCCTACGAGCAGTACTTC
clone size: .
J gene: TRBJ2-7
V gene: TRBV6-6
D gene: TRBD1

CDR3 protein: CASSHGLADLGGTDTQYF
CDR3 DNA: TGTGCCAGCAGCCACGGACTAGCGGACCTAGGGGGCACAGATACGCAGTATTTT
clone size: .
J gene: TRBJ2-3
V gene: TRBV3-1/TRBV3-2
D gene: TRBD2

CDR3 protein: CASSLGRTGELFF
CDR3 DNA: TGTGCCAGCAGCTTGGGTAGGACCGGGGAGCTGTTTTTT
clone size: .
J gene: TRBJ2-2
V gene: TRBV7-3
D gene: .

CDR3 protein: CASSYPPNNEQFF
CDR3 DNA: TGTGCCAGCAGCTACCCCCCCAACAATGAGCAGTTCTTC
clone size: .
J gene: TRBJ2-1
V gene: TRBV5-5
D gene: .

CDR3 protein: CASSRTGANQPQHF
CDR3 DNA: TGTGCCAGCAGCAGGACAGGGGCCAATCAGCCCCAGCATTTT
clone size: once
J gene: TRBJ1-5
V gene: TRBV7-9
D gene: TRBD1

CDR3 protein: CATSDSHNEQFF
CDR3 DNA: TGTGCCACCAGTGATTCACACAATGAGCAGTTCTTC
clone size: .
J gene: TRBJ2-1
V gene: TRBV24-1
D gene: .

CDR3 protein: CASSQEGWTSGGNEQFF
CDR3 DNA: TGTGCCAGCAGCCAAGAAGGATGGACTAGCGGTGGGAATGAGCAGTTCTTC
clone size: .
J gene: TRBJ2-1
V gene: TRBV4-2
D gene: TRBD2

CDR3 protein: CASSFLIPGTSAHEQYF
CDR3 DNA: TGTGCCAGCAGCTTTTTAATTCCCGGGACTAGCGCCCACGAGCAGTACTTC
clone size: .
J gene: TRBJ2-7
V gene: TRBV12-1
D gene: .

CDR3 protein: CASSLTGDQYNEQFF
CDR3 DNA: TGTGCCAGCAGCTTAACGGGAGACCAATACAATGAGCAGTTCTTC
clone size: .
J gene: TRBJ2-1
V gene: TRBV7-3
D gene: .

CDR3 protein: CATTGTSTGELFF
CDR3 DNA: TGTGCCACCACCGGGACCAGCACCGGGGAGCTGTTTTTT
clone size: once
J gene: TRBJ2-2
V gene: TRBV24-1
D gene: .

CDR3 protein: CASSLAGTGETVTF
CDR3 DNA: TGTGCCAGCAGCTTAGCGGGGACAGGCGAAACCGTCACCTTC
clone size: .
J gene: TRBJ1-2
V gene: TRBV7-9
D gene: TRBD1

CDR3 protein: CASRFSIRVPEAFF
CDR3 DNA: TGTGCCAGCAGATTCTCGATTCGTGTCCCTGAAGCTTTCTTT
clone size: .
J gene: TRBJ1-1
V gene: TRBV28
D gene: .

CDR3 protein: CATSGGQGYQETQYF
CDR3 DNA: TGTGCCACCAGTGGGGGACAGGGGTACCAAGAGACCCAGTACTTC
clone size: .
J gene: TRBJ2-5
V gene: TRBV24-1
D gene: TRBD1

CDR3 protein: CSVSVGDEQFF
CDR3 DNA: TGCAGCGTCTCTGTAGGGGATGAGCAGTTCTTC
clone size: .
J gene: TRBJ2-1
V gene: TRBV29-1
D gene: .

CDR3 protein: CATSDSGQGTRANYGYTF
CDR3 DNA: TGTGCCACCAGTGATTCAGGACAGGGGACAAGGGCTAACTATGGCTACACCTTC
clone size: .
J gene: TRBJ1-2
V gene: TRBV24-1
D gene: TRBD1

CDR3 protein: CSVVGLQETQYF
CDR3 DNA: TGCAGCGTTGTGGGACTTCAAGAGACCCAGTACTTC
clone size: .
J gene: TRBJ2-5
V gene: TRBV29-1
D gene: .

CDR3 protein: CASSPAMVGFNYGYTF
CDR3 DNA: TGTGCCAGCTCACCAGCGATGGTAGGATTTAACTATGGCTACACCTTC
clone size: .
J gene: TRBJ1-2
V gene: TRBV18
D gene: .

CDR3 protein: CASSLTSGSAYNEQFF
CDR3 DNA: TGTGCCAGCAGCTTGACTAGCGGGAGTGCTTACAATGAGCAGTTCTTC
clone size: .
J gene: TRBJ2-1
V gene: TRBV7-2
D gene: TRBD2

CDR3 protein: CASSPRQGKMNTEAFF
CDR3 DNA: TGTGCCAGCAGTCCCAGACAGGGGAAGATGAACACTGAAGCTTTCTTT
clone size: .
J gene: TRBJ1-1
V gene: TRBV27
D gene: TRBD1

CDR3 protein: CAWKSTPWTEAFF
CDR3 DNA: TGTGCCTGGAAATCGACCCCGTGGACTGAAGCTTTCTTT
clone size: .
J gene: TRBJ1-1
V gene: TRBV30
D gene: .

CDR3 protein: CASSRGQGRNYGYTF
CDR3 DNA: TGTGCCAGCAGCCGCGGACAGGGGCGTAACTATGGCTACACCTTC
clone size: once
J gene: TRBJ1-2
V gene: TRBV13
D gene: TRBD1

CDR3 protein: CASSLTLYNEQFF
CDR3 DNA: TGTGCCAGTAGCTTGACCTTATACAATGAGCAGTTCTTC
clone size: .
J gene: TRBJ2-1
V gene: TRBV7-2
D gene: .

CDR3 protein: CASSEGDNQPQHF
CDR3 DNA: TGTGCCAGCAGTGAAGGGGACAATCAGCCCCAGCATTTT
clone size: .
J gene: TRBJ1-5
V gene: TRBV6-4
D gene: .

CDR3 protein: CASSLLGLYTEAFF
CDR3 DNA: TGTGCCAGCAGTTTACTGGGATTGTACACTGAAGCTTTCTTT
clone size: .
J gene: TRBJ1-1
V gene: TRBV28
D gene: .

CDR3 protein: CSVTSYEQYF
CDR3 DNA: TGCAGCGTTACTAGTTACGAGCAGTACTTC
clone size: .
J gene: TRBJ2-7
V gene: TRBV29-1
D gene: .

CDR3 protein: CASSTDIRDEQFF
CDR3 DNA: TGTGCCAGCAGCACGGACATTAGGGATGAGCAGTTCTTC
clone size: once
J gene: TRBJ2-1
V gene: TRBV11-2
D gene: .

CDR3 protein: CASSLGAADNSPLHF
CDR3 DNA: TGTGCCAGCAGCTTGGGGGCAGCAGATAATTCACCCCTCCACTTT
clone size: .
J gene: TRBJ1-6
V gene: TRBV5-8
D gene: .

CDR3 protein: CASSLMAATNEKLFF
CDR3 DNA: TGTGCCAGCAGTTTAATGGCAGCAACTAATGAAAAACTGTTTTTT
clone size: .
J gene: TRBJ1-4
V gene: TRBV28
D gene: .

CDR3 protein: CASSRGGNTEAFF
CDR3 DNA: TGTGCCAGCAGCCGCGGGGGGAACACTGAAGCTTTCTTT
clone size: .
J gene: TRBJ1-1
V gene: TRBV7-3
D gene: .

CDR3 protein: CASSLAGQGGHEQYF
CDR3 DNA: TGCGCCAGCAGCTTGGCCGGACAGGGCGGGCACGAGCAGTACTTC
clone size: .
J gene: TRBJ2-7
V gene: TRBV5-1
D gene: TRBD1

CDR3 protein: CSVEVGRAYNEQFF
CDR3 DNA: TGCAGCGTTGAAGTCGGTAGAGCCTACAATGAGCAGTTCTTC
clone size: .
J gene: TRBJ2-1
V gene: TRBV29-1
D gene: .

CDR3 protein: CASSQYVQYF
CDR3 DNA: TGTGCCAGCAGCCAGTATGTGCAGTACTTC
clone size: .
J gene: TRBJ2-7
V gene: TRBV5-4
D gene: .